Listed here are 14 T cell receptor beta chains from one sample, sequenced in a study of OX40 agonist ivuxolimab in advanced cancers. TCRdb's copy holds only in-frame clones and misses some; the assay was immunoSEQ multiplex PCR. The sample shows about 79,000 clones, 90% of them seen only once. The sequences come from CD4+ or CD8+ T cells sorted from blood, collected in a trial of the OX40 agonist ivuxolimab. The receptors originated from an adult with an advanced solid tumor such as melanoma, head and neck, liver or kidney cancer.

V is TRBV15 and J is TRBJ2-3, with a weak D call TRBD1 (5 bases). V gave up 0 bases and J gave up 6 bases, with 13 bases separating them. This CDR3 contains 15 residues. Germline V gene sequence: CDR1 LNHNV, CDR2 YYDKDF (reference sequence). DNA of the CDR3: TGTGCCACCAGCAGAGAGATTACAGGTGCGGATACGCAGTATTTT. Its protein is CATSREITGADTQYF.

About this clone itself: A read error may account for a junction end that differs from germline. The V gene is TRBV29-1, the J gene TRBJ2-1, with D unresolved. The germline V gene encodes CDR1 SQVTM and CDR2 ANQGSEA. The CDR3 is 14 amino acids. In DNA form, the CDR3 reads TGCAGCTTTGAACCGGCATCCTCCTACAATGAGCAGTTCTTC. Translated, it gives CSFEPASSYNEQFF.

The chain's CDR3 is CASSYTSGGLSYNEQFF. The CDR3 DNA follows: TGTGCCAGCAGCTACACTAGCGGGGGGCTTTCCTACAATGAGCAGTTCTTC. This rearrangement joins TRBV7-6 to TRBJ2-1; 12 nucleotides agree with TRBD2. Germline CDR1 reads SGHVS; CDR2 reads FNYEAQ. CDR3 length: 17 amino acids. Losses at the gene ends were 4 bases for V and 1 base for J; bases not matched to a gene: 5.

V is TRBV6-6 and J is TRBJ2-3; 11 bases are shared with TRBD2. V was pared by 5 bases and J by 7 bases, with 8 bases of the junction left unmatched. The CDR3 sequence is 15 residues long. The V gene's germline CDR1 is MNHNY and CDR2 SVGAGI (reference sequence). The CDR3 nucleotides read TGTGCCAGCAGTCTAGCGGGGGGACGGGTTTATACGCAGTATTTT. Amino acids: CASSLAGGRVYTQYF.

The chain uses TRBV28 and TRBJ1-3; weak D call: TRBD1 (6 bases). With 3 bases removed from V and 4 bases from J, the gap between germline ends came to 16 bases. The CDR3 runs 16 residues. The germline V gene has CDR1 MDHEN and CDR2 SYDVKM. CDR3 sequence reads: CASSFKHAGAGNTIYF. CDR3 in DNA: TGTGCCAGCAGTTTTAAACACGCAGGGGCCGGAAACACCATATATTTT.

CDR3: CASSLSQGRTEAFF. In DNA form, the CDR3 reads TGTGCCAGCAGCTTGAGTCAGGGGAGAACTGAAGCTTTCTTT. V usage is TRBV5-5 and J usage is TRBJ1-1, with a possible D match to TRBD1 (6 bases). The CDR3 contains 14 residues. The V gene's germline CDR1 is SGHKS and CDR2 YYEKEE (reference sequence). The V and J ends lost 1 base and 5 bases respectively, with 12 bases between them.

The rearrangement uses TRBV21-1 and TRBJ2-1. TRBV21-1 is noted as a pseudogene. The CDR3 runs to 15 residues. The CDR3 DNA sequence: TGTGCCAGCAGCAAAGTAAGGGCATTTTACAATGAGCAGTTCTTC. Amino acids: CASSKVRAFYNEQFF.

This chain uses TRBV30 with TRBJ2-5; D possibly corresponds to TRBD2 (6 bases). V lost 7 bases and J lost 3, with 18 bases in between. The CDR3 loop spans 14 amino acids. Germline V gives CDR1 GTSNPN, CDR2 SVGIG (reference sequence). CDR3 protein: CALDVASGEETQYF. DNA for the CDR3: TGTGCCTTGGATGTCGCGTCGGGAGAAGAGACCCAGTACTTC.

This rearrangement joins TRBV7-8 to TRBJ2-6; D unresolved. Germline values: CDR1 SGHVS, CDR2 FQNEAQ. The CDR3 spans 17 residues. The V gene lost 2 bases and the J gene lost 0 bases, with 11 bases spanning the gap. CDR3 sequence reads: CASSLFSESSGANVLTF. In nucleotides, the CDR3 is TGTGCCAGCAGCTTATTTTCGGAGAGCTCTGGGGCCAACGTCCTGACTTTC.

The chain uses TRBV10-2 and TRBJ1-4, with D possibly being TRBD1 (5 bases). The germline gives CDR1 WSHSY, CDR2 SAAADI. V was pared by 3 bases and J by 1 base, with 12 bases between. The CDR3 has 16 residues. The CDR3 region is CASSDSGSLTNEKLFF. As DNA, the CDR3 is TGCGCCAGCAGTGATTCAGGGAGCTTAACTAATGAAAAACTGTTTTTT.

The genes are TRBV7-2 and TRBJ1-3; D remains ambiguous. Germline V gives CDR1 SGHTA, CDR2 FQGNSA. The V gene lost 1 base and the J gene lost 6 bases, with 10 bases spanning the gap. The CDR3 consists of 14 residues. CDR3: CASSLGPLENTIYF. CDR3 nucleotide sequence: TGTGCCAGCAGCTTAGGGCCCCTTGAAAACACCATATATTTT.

V gene TRBV18 combines with J gene TRBJ1-3; 10 nucleotides match TRBD1. Germline assignment: CDR1 KGHSH and CDR2 LQKENI. The CDR3 length is 18 residues. The V segment lost 2 bases and the J segment 1 base; nucleotides outside the gene matches: 8. CDR3 in amino acids: CASSPSWDRGMSGNTIYF. CDR3 DNA sequence: TGTGCCAGCTCACCATCGTGGGACAGGGGTATGTCTGGAAACACCATATATTTT.

The chain links TRBV5-4 to TRBJ1-1; unclear D gene. The CDR3 is made up of 17 amino acids. Germline V gene data show CDR1 as SGHNT and CDR2 as YYREEE (reference sequence). The V and J ends lost 4 bases and 5 bases respectively, with 24 bases between them. The CDR3 nucleotides are TGTGCCAGCAGCCCGCAGTGGGGATTGGGATTGGGGACTGAAGCTTTCTTT. It translates to CASSPQWGLGLGTEAFF.

The rearrangement uses TRBV5-1 and TRBJ1-4; 7 bases are a match to TRBD1. This CDR3 is 17 amino acids long. J lost 8 bases, V lost 4 bases, and 17 bases had no gene match. Germline V gene lookup returns CDR1 SGHRS and CDR2 YFSETQ. The DNA for the CDR3 is TGCGCCAGCAGCGGAGGACAGGTGCGAATAAGAAGAGAAAAACTGTTTTTT. This codes for CASSGGQVRIRREKLFF. Full variable domain (outside the CDR3, taken from reference TRBV5-1 and TRBJ1-4): KAGVTQTPRYLIKTRGQQVTLSCSPISGHRSVSWYQQTPGQGLQFLFEYFSETQRNKGNFPGRFSGRQFSNSRSEMNVSTLELGDSALYLCASSGGQVRIRREKLFFGSGTQLSVL.